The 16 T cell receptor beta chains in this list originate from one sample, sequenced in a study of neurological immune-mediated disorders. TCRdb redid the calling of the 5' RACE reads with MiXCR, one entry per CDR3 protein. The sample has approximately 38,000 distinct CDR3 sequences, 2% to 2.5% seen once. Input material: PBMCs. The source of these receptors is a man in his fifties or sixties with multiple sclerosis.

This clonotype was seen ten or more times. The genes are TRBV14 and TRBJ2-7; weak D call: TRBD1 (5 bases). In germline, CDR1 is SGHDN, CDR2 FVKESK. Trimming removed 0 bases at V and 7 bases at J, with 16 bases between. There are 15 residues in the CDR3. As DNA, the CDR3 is TGTGCCAGCAGCCAAGAAGGACACCTCCTGGGGGAGCAGTACTTC. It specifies CASSQEGHLLGEQYF.

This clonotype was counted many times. In nucleotides, the CDR3 is TGTGCCAGCAGCCGCTCAAGTGGGGGGGGCACAGATACGCAGTATTTT. It codes for CASSRSSGGGTDTQYF. The chain employs TRBV7-2 and TRBJ2-3; 7 nucleotides align to TRBD2. Per germline, CDR1 SGHTA and CDR2 FQGNSA. With 5 bases clipped from V and 1 base from J, the junction kept 9 bases outside the gene matches. This CDR3 is built from 16 residues.

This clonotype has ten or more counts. The CDR3 bases are TGTGCCAGCAGTGAATCGGACCGGAGGCCCCAGCATTTT. Encoded protein: CASSESDRRPQHF. The chain uses TRBV6-1 and TRBJ1-5; D gene uncertain. The V end lost 2 bases, the J end lost 9 bases, and 11 bases lay between the germline ends. The CDR3 consists of 13 residues. In germline, CDR1 is MNHNS, CDR2 SASEGT.

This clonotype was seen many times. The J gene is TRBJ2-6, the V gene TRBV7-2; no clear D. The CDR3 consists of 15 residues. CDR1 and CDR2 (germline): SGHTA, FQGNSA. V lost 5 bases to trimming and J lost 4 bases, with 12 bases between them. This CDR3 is CASSRHGHGANVLTF. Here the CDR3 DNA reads TGTGCCAGCAGCCGGCATGGGCACGGGGCCAACGTCCTGACTTTC.

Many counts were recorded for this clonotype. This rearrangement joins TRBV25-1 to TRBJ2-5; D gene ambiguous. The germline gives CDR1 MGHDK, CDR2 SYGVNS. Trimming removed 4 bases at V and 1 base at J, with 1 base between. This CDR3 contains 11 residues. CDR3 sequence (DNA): TGTGCCAGCAGTGCCCAAGAGACCCAGTACTTC. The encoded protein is CASSAQETQYF.

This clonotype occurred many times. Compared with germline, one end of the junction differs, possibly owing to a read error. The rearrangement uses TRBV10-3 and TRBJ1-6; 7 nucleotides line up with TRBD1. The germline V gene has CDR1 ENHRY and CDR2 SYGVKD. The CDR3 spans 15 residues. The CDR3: CAISEMTGSNSPLNF. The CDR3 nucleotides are TGTGCCATCAGTGAGATGACAGGGAGTAATTCACCCCTCAACTTT.

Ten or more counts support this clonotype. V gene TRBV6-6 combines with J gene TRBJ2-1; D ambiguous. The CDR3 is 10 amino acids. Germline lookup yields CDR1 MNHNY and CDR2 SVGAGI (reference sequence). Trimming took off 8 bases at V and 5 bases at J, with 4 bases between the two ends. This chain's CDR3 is CASGNNEQFF. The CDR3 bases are TGTGCCAGCGGCAACAATGAGCAGTTCTTC.

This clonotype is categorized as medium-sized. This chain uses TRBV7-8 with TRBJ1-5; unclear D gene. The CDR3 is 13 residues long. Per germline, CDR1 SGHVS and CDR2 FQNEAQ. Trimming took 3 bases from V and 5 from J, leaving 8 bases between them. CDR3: CASSLIGHQPQHF. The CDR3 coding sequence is TGTGCCAGCAGCTTGATCGGACATCAGCCCCAGCATTTT.

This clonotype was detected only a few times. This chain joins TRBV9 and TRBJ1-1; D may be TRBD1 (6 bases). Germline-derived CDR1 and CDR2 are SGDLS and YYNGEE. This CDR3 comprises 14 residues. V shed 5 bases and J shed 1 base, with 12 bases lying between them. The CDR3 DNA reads TGTGCCAGCAGGAAGGACAGAGGGAACACTGAAGCTTTCTTT. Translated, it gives CASRKDRGNTEAFF.

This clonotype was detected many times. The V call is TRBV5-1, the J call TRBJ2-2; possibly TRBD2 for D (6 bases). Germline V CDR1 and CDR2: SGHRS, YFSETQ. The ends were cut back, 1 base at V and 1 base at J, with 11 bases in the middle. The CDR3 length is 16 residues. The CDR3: CASSLSRGMNTGELFF. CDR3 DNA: TGCGCCAGCAGCTTGTCTCGGGGGATGAACACCGGGGAGCTGTTTTTT.

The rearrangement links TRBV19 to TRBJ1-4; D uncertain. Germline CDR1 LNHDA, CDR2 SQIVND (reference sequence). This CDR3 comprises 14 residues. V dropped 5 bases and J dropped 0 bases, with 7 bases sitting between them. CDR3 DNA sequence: TGTGCCAGTAGTGGCCCTGCAACTAATGAAAAACTGTTTTTT. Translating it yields CASSGPATNEKLFF.

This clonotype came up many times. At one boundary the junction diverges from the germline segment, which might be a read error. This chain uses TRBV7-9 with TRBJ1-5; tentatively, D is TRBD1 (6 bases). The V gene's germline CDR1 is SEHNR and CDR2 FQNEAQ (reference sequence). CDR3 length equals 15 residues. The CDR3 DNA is TGTGCCAGCAGCGCCACAGGGCCGGGCAATCAGCCCCAGAATTTT. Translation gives CASSATGPGNQPQNF.

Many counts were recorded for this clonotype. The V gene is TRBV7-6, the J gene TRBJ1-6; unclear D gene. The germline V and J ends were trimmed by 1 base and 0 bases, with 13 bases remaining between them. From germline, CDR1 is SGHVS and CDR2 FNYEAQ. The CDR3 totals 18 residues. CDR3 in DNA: TGTGCCAGCAGCTTAGGGGATAGCGGGTTCTCCTATAATTCACCCCTCCACTTT. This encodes CASSLGDSGFSYNSPLHF.

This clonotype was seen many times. The CDR3 region is CASSFGQGWTEAFF. In DNA form, the CDR3 reads TGTGCCAGCAGCTTTGGACAGGGGTGGACTGAAGCTTTCTTT. V is TRBV5-6 and J is TRBJ1-1; 9 positions match TRBD1. CDR1 is SGHDT and CDR2 is YYEEEE in the germline V gene. The CDR3 extends over 14 amino acids. The ends lost 2 bases at V and 5 bases at J; junction bases unmatched: 4.

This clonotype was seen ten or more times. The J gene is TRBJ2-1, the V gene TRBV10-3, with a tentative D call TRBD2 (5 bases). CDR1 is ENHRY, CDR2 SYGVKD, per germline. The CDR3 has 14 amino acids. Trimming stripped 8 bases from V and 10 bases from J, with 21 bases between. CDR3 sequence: CAIGAGGSDVEQFF. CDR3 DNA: TGTGCCATCGGTGCCGGAGGCAGCGACGTGGAGCAGTTCTTC.

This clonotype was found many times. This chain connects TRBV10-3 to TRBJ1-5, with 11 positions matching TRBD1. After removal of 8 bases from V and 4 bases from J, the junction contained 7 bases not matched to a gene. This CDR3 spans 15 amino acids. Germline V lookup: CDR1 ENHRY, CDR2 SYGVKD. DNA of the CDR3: TGTGCCATCGCCTCCGGGACAGGGGGAAATCAGCCCCAGCATTTT. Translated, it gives CAIASGTGGNQPQHF.